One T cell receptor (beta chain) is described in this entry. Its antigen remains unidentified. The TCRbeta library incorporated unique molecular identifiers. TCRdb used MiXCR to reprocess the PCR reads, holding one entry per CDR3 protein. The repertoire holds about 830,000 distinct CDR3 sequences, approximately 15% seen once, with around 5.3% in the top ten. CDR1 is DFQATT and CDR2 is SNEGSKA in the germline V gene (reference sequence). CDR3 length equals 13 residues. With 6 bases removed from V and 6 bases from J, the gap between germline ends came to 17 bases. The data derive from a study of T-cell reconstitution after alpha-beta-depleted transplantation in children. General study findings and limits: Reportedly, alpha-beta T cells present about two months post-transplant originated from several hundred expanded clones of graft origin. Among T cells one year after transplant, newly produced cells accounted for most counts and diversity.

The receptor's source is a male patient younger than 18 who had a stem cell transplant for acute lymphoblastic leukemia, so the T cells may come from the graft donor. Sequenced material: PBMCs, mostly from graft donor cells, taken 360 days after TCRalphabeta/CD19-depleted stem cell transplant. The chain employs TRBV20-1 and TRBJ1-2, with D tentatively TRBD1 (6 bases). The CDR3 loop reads CSAITGKADGYTF. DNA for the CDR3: TGCAGTGCCATTACAGGGAAGGCGGATGGCTACACCTTC.